The T cell receptor beta chain described here comes from a study of cytomegalovirus exposure and HLA in healthy donors. The PCR employed 60 Vbeta primers together with 13 Jbeta primers. This table comes from immunoSEQ multiplex PCR, and its TCRdb copy is limited to in-frame clones, with some not included. The table shows 150,000 to 200,000 clones, with about 79% occurring only once. Germline V gene lookup returns CDR1 SGHNT and CDR2 YENEEA. This CDR3 contains 14 residues. V dropped 2 bases and J dropped 2 bases, with 8 bases sitting between them. Study conclusions and caveats: Earlier findings revealed that most TCR beta V segments proved productive either about 87% or about 30% of the time.

As to this clone: What it recognizes is unknown.

Sequenced material: PBMCs. This chain connects TRBV11-3 to TRBJ2-3, with no clear D. The sequence came from a man in his forties or fifties in good health and CMV-seropositive. In nucleotides, the CDR3 is TGTGCCAGCAGCTTACGTAGAGACACAGATACGCAGTATTTT. It translates to CASSLRRDTDTQYF. The full variable domain, with the rest looked up from reference TRBV11-3 and TRBJ2-3, is EAGVVQSPRYKIIEKKQPVAFWCNPISGHNTLYWYLQNLGQGPELLIRYENEEAVDDSQLPKDRFSAERLKGVDSTLKIQPAELGDSAVYLCASSLRRDTDTQYFGPGTRLTVL.